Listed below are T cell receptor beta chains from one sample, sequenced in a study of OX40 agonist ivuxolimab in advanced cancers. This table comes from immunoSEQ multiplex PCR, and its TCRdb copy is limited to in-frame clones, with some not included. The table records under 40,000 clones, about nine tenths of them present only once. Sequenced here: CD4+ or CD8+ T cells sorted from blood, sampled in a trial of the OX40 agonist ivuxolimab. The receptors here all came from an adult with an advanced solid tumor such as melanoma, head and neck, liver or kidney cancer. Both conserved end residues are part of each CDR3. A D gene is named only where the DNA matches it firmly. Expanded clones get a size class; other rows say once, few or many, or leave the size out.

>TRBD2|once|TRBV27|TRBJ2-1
CASSPPRGRFLYNEQFF
TGTGCCAGCAGTCCCCCGCGCGGGAGGTTTCTCTACAATGAGCAGTTCTTC
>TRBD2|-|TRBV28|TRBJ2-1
CASSLGTSGRFGYEQFF
TGTGCCAGCAGTTTAGGCACTAGCGGGAGGTTTGGGTATGAGCAGTTCTTC
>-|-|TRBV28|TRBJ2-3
CASSFSRTTGTSSTDTQYF
TGTGCCAGCAGTTTCTCCCGGACAACAGGTACTTCTAGCACAGATACGCAGTATTTT
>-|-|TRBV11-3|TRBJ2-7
CATNRTVSSYEQYF
TGTGCCACTAACAGGACGGTCAGCTCCTACGAGCAGTACTTC
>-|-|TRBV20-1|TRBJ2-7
CSASGDYEQYF
TGCAGTGCTAGTGGGGACTACGAGCAGTACTTC
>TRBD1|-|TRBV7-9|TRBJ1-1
CASVHPNHRGNTEAFF
TGTGCCAGCGTCCACCCTAATCACAGGGGGAACACTGAAGCTTTCTTT
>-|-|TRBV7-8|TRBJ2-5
CASSLVGAQETQYF
TGTGCCAGCAGCTTAGTGGGGGCTCAAGAGACCCAGTACTTC
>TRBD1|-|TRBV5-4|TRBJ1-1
CASRQKDRAEAFF
TGTGCCAGCAGACAGAAAGACAGGGCTGAAGCTTTCTTT
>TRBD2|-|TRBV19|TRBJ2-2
CASSISGLAGGELFF
TGTGCCAGTAGTATCTCGGGACTAGCGGGCGGGGAGCTGTTTTTT
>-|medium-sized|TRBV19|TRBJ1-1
CASSIGYQDLNTEAFF
TGTGCCAGTAGTATAGGATATCAGGATCTGAACACTGAAGCTTTCTTT
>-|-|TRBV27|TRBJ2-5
CASSFGRAETQYF
TGTGCCAGCAGTTTCGGCAGGGCAGAGACCCAGTACTTC
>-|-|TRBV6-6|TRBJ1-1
CASTPSNTEAFF
TGTGCCAGCACCCCCAGCAACACTGAAGCTTTCTTT
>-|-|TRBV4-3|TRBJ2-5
CASSQDVSLPQYF
TGCGCCAGCAGCCAAGATGTGTCCTTGCCCCAGTACTTC
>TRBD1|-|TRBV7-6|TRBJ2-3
CASSSLSGGGTDTQYF
TGTGCCAGCAGCTCGCTGTCAGGGGGAGGCACAGATACGCAGTATTTT
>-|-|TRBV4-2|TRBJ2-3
CASSQDPGRGADTQYF
TGTGCCAGCAGCCAAGATCCCGGCCGGGGCGCAGATACGCAGTATTTT
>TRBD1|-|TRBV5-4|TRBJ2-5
CASSLDRKETQYF
TGTGCCAGCAGCCTGGACAGGAAAGAGACCCAGTACTTC
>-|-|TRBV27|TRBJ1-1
CASSFGGQGTEAFF
TGTGCCAGCAGTTTCGGGGGGCAGGGCACTGAAGCTTTCTTT
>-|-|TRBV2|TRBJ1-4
CASSGLTNEKLFF
TGTGCCAGCAGTGGACTGACGAATGAAAAACTGTTTTTT
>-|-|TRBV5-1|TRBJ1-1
CASSLIQSTEAFF
TGCGCCAGCAGCCTAATACAGAGCACTGAAGCTTTCTTT
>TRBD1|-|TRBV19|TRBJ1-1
CASSYWTGAGVEAFF
TGTGCCAGTAGTTATTGGACAGGGGCTGGGGTTGAAGCTTTCTTT
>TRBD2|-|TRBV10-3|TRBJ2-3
CAISDPGTSGRALPTDTQYF
TGTGCCATCAGTGACCCAGGGACTAGCGGGAGGGCCCTGCCCACAGATACGCAGTATTTT
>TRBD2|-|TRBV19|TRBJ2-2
CASSPTSGGPGELFF
TGTGCCAGTAGTCCGACTAGCGGTGGACCCGGGGAGCTGTTTTTT
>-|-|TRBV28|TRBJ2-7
CASSFGETYEQYF
TGTGCCAGCAGTTTTGGGGAGACCTACGAGCAGTACTTC
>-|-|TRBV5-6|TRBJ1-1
CASSPGGGKAFF
TGTGCCAGCAGCCCCGGCGGAGGGAAAGCTTTCTTT
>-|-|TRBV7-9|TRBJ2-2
CASSLEWVAGELFF
TGTGCCAGCAGTTTGGAATGGGTCGCCGGGGAGCTGTTTTTT
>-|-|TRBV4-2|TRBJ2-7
CASSQADRRTYFPNYEQYF
TGTGCCAGCAGCCAAGCAGACAGGAGAACATATTTCCCTAACTACGAGCAGTACTTC
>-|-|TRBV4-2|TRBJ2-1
CASSQEVGDHEQFF
TGTGCCAGCAGCCAAGAGGTCGGAGACCATGAGCAGTTCTTC
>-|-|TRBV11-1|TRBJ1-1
CASSLSVNTEAFF
TGTGCCAGCAGCTTATCTGTGAACACTGAAGCTTTCTTT
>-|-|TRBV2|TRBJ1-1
CASSDGVNTEAFF
TGTGCCAGCAGTGATGGGGTAAACACTGAAGCTTTCTTT
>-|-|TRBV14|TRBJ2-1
CASSRQDHNEQFF
TGTGCCAGCAGCCGCCAGGATCACAATGAGCAGTTCTTC
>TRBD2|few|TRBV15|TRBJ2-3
CATSGPGLAGGTDTQYF
TGTGCCACCAGCGGACCGGGACTAGCGGGAGGCACAGATACGCAGTATTTT
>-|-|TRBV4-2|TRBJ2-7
CASSQETGLLHEQYF
TGTGCCAGCAGCCAAGAAACAGGGCTCCTCCACGAGCAGTACTTC
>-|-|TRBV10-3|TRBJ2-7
CAISPGPAYEQYF
TGTGCCATCTCACCGGGCCCGGCCTACGAGCAGTACTTC
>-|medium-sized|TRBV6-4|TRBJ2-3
CASSPGGTDTQYF
TGTGCCAGCAGTCCAGGGGGCACAGATACGCAGTATTTT